The entry below describes one T cell receptor (beta chain). J was trimmed by 4 bases and V by 0 bases; bases with no gene match: 14. CDR1 DFQATT and CDR2 SNEGSKA come from the germline V gene (reference sequence). CDR3 length: 17 amino acids. Each donor supplied approximately 10 milliliters of peripheral blood. Through a sample-barcoded 5' primer and a J-beta primer mix, a second PCR was run for 7 to 11 cycles. TCRdb recomputed calls from the 5' RACE reads with MiXCR, one row per CDR3 protein. Of fewer than 950,000 distinct CDR3 sequences listed, roughly 35% were seen once; the top ten hold roughly 13%. The sample originates from a study of blood T cells in healthy people across ages.

The receptor was derived from a man between 18 and 35 years old in good health. This sequence joins TRBV20-1 and TRBJ1-1; 7 bases are shared with TRBD1. The source material was blood. The CDR3 spells CSARDPQGPNLGTEAFF. In nucleotides, the CDR3 is TGCAGTGCTAGAGATCCACAGGGGCCCAACTTGGGCACTGAAGCTTTCTTT.